These T cell receptor beta chains were read from a single sample in a study of blood T cell repertoires in COVID-19. Clones were read by immunoSEQ multiplex PCR, and TCRdb kept only the in-frame ones, dropping some. The sample holds some 530,000 clones, 70% to 90% seen once. The specimen sequenced was peripheral blood. These receptors all come from a human donor in a cohort sampled during active COVID-19. The CDR3 runs from the conserved cysteine through the conserved F or W. The order of the fields is V gene, clone size, J gene, D gene, CDR3 protein, CDR3 DNA. A D gene is named only where the DNA matches it firmly. The size of a clone is reported for some rows only, either as once, few or many, or as a class for expanded clones.

v_gene: TRBV3-1/TRBV3-2; abundance: NA; j_gene: TRBJ1-5; d_gene: TRBD1; CDR3aa: CASSLTTGSNQPQHF; CDR3nt: TGTGCCAGCAGCCTAACGACAGGGAGCAATCAGCCCCAGCATTTT
v_gene: TRBV21-1; abundance: NA; j_gene: TRBJ1-5; d_gene: NA; CDR3aa: CASSKRGRGNFSNQPQHF; CDR3nt: TGTGCCAGCAGCAAAAGAGGCCGAGGGAATTTTAGCAATCAGCCCCAGCATTTT
v_gene: TRBV4-3; abundance: NA; j_gene: TRBJ2-1; d_gene: TRBD2; CDR3aa: CASSQRREVLYNEQFF; CDR3nt: TGCGCCAGCAGCCAACGGCGGGAGGTTTTGTACAATGAGCAGTTCTTC
v_gene: TRBV5-1; abundance: NA; j_gene: TRBJ2-7; d_gene: TRBD2; CDR3aa: CASSLLGGGLAGGVGYEQYF; CDR3nt: TGCGCCAGCAGCTTGTTGGGTGGCGGACTAGCGGGAGGAGTGGGTTACGAGCAGTACTTC
v_gene: TRBV4-1; abundance: NA; j_gene: TRBJ1-4; d_gene: TRBD1; CDR3aa: CASGRDSNEKLFF; CDR3nt: TGCGCCAGCGGGCGGGACAGTAATGAAAAACTGTTTTTT
v_gene: TRBV6-5; abundance: NA; j_gene: TRBJ1-3; d_gene: NA; CDR3aa: CASSYSGQASGNTIYF; CDR3nt: TGTGCCAGCAGTTACTCGGGGCAGGCCTCTGGAAACACCATATATTTT
v_gene: TRBV7-7; abundance: NA; j_gene: TRBJ2-3; d_gene: TRBD2; CDR3aa: CASSSSGRADTQYF; CDR3nt: TGTGCTAGCAGCTCTAGCGGGAGGGCAGATACGCAGTATTTT
v_gene: TRBV5-1; abundance: NA; j_gene: TRBJ1-5; d_gene: NA; CDR3aa: CASSLSGFDQPQHF; CDR3nt: TGCGCCAGCAGCTTGTCCGGGTTCGACCAGCCCCAGCATTTT
v_gene: TRBV19; abundance: NA; j_gene: TRBJ2-7; d_gene: NA; CDR3aa: CASSMQGLPYEQYF; CDR3nt: TGTGCCAGTAGTATGCAAGGACTCCCCTACGAGCAGTACTTC
v_gene: TRBV11-2; abundance: NA; j_gene: TRBJ2-1; d_gene: TRBD2; CDR3aa: CASSYTLAGTGEQFF; CDR3nt: TGTGCCAGCAGCTACACACTAGCGGGTACGGGAGAGCAGTTCTTC
v_gene: TRBV28; abundance: once; j_gene: TRBJ2-2; d_gene: NA; CDR3aa: CASSFPSTGELFF; CDR3nt: TGTGCCAGCAGTTTCCCCAGCACCGGGGAGCTGTTTTTT
v_gene: TRBV10-3; abundance: NA; j_gene: TRBJ2-1; d_gene: TRBD2; CDR3aa: CAIGRLAESSYNEQFF; CDR3nt: TGTGCCATCGGCCGACTAGCGGAGAGCTCCTACAATGAGCAGTTCTTC
v_gene: TRBV18; abundance: NA; j_gene: TRBJ1-3; d_gene: TRBD1; CDR3aa: CASSLGQVSGNTIYF; CDR3nt: TGTGCCAGCTCCCTCGGACAGGTCTCTGGAAACACCATATATTTT
v_gene: TRBV7-6; abundance: NA; j_gene: TRBJ1-1; d_gene: NA; CDR3aa: CASSDGGMGEENTEAFF; CDR3nt: TGTGCCAGCAGCGATGGGGGGATGGGAGAGGAGAACACTGAAGCTTTCTTT
v_gene: TRBV28; abundance: NA; j_gene: TRBJ2-7; d_gene: TRBD1; CDR3aa: CASSLVGTGGYEQYF; CDR3nt: TGTGCCAGCAGTTTGGTCGGGACAGGGGGCTACGAGCAGTACTTC
v_gene: TRBV7-9; abundance: NA; j_gene: TRBJ2-1; d_gene: TRBD2; CDR3aa: CASNLAGAPYHSGFF; CDR3nt: TGTGCCAGCAACTTAGCGGGAGCCCCGTATCACTCGGGGTTCTTC
v_gene: TRBV14; abundance: NA; j_gene: TRBJ1-6; d_gene: NA; CDR3aa: CASSERRTNNSPLHF; CDR3nt: TGTGCCAGCAGCGAGAGACGGACAAATAATTCACCCCTCCACTTT
v_gene: TRBV7-2; abundance: NA; j_gene: TRBJ2-1; d_gene: NA; CDR3aa: CASSDPRGNYNEQFF; CDR3nt: TGTGCCAGCAGTGATCCTCGGGGGAACTACAATGAGCAGTTCTTC
v_gene: TRBV4-1; abundance: NA; j_gene: TRBJ2-7; d_gene: TRBD1; CDR3aa: CASSQIPGQGAYEQYF; CDR3nt: TGCGCCAGCAGCCAGATCCCGGGACAGGGGGCATACGAGCAGTACTTC
v_gene: TRBV13; abundance: NA; j_gene: TRBJ1-2; d_gene: NA; CDR3aa: CASSLGQGGDYGYTF; CDR3nt: TGTGCCAGCAGCTTAGGCCAGGGAGGGGACTATGGCTACACCTTC
v_gene: TRBV5-1; abundance: NA; j_gene: TRBJ2-7; d_gene: NA; CDR3aa: CASSPGDLLHYEQYF; CDR3nt: TGCGCCAGCAGCCCGGGGGACTTATTACACTACGAGCAGTACTTC
v_gene: TRBV15; abundance: NA; j_gene: TRBJ2-3; d_gene: TRBD2; CDR3aa: CATSSSGRSTDTQYF; CDR3nt: TGTGCCACCAGTTCTAGCGGGAGATCCACAGATACGCAGTATTTT
v_gene: TRBV7-3; abundance: NA; j_gene: TRBJ1-1; d_gene: NA; CDR3aa: CASSLGSTGRTEAFF; CDR3nt: TGTGCCAGCAGCTTAGGGAGTACGGGTAGAACTGAAGCTTTCTTT
v_gene: TRBV24-1; abundance: NA; j_gene: TRBJ2-3; d_gene: NA; CDR3aa: CATSDSGSRAQYF; CDR3nt: TGTGCCACCAGTGATTCAGGGTCCCGGGCGCAGTATTTT
v_gene: TRBV2; abundance: NA; j_gene: TRBJ1-1; d_gene: NA; CDR3aa: CASTLISGNTEAFF; CDR3nt: TGTGCCAGCACCCTCATTTCGGGAAACACTGAAGCTTTCTTT
v_gene: TRBV7-8; abundance: NA; j_gene: TRBJ1-2; d_gene: NA; CDR3aa: CASSSTGDDGYTF; CDR3nt: TGTGCCAGCAGCTCCACGGGGGACGATGGCTACACCTTC
v_gene: TRBV4-3; abundance: NA; j_gene: TRBJ2-5; d_gene: TRBD2; CDR3aa: CASSPGLAGGFTQYF; CDR3nt: TGCGCCAGCAGCCCCGGACTAGCGGGAGGGTTTACCCAGTACTTC
v_gene: TRBV7-2; abundance: NA; j_gene: TRBJ2-7; d_gene: TRBD2; CDR3aa: CASSLTGLGRSEQYF; CDR3nt: TGTGCCAGCAGCTTAACAGGACTAGGGAGAAGCGAGCAGTACTTC
v_gene: TRBV5-5; abundance: NA; j_gene: TRBJ2-2; d_gene: TRBD1; CDR3aa: CASSYQGANTGELFF; CDR3nt: TGTGCCAGCAGTTATCAGGGGGCGAACACCGGGGAGCTGTTTTTT
v_gene: TRBV9; abundance: NA; j_gene: TRBJ2-5; d_gene: TRBD1; CDR3aa: CASSVGGTGEETQYF; CDR3nt: TGTGCCAGCAGCGTAGGGGGGACAGGGGAAGAGACCCAGTACTTC
v_gene: TRBV11-2; abundance: few; j_gene: TRBJ1-1; d_gene: NA; CDR3aa: CASSPNTNTEAFF; CDR3nt: TGTGCCAGCAGCCCAAACACGAACACTGAAGCTTTCTTT
v_gene: TRBV30; abundance: NA; j_gene: TRBJ1-1; d_gene: NA; CDR3aa: CAWAGQMNTEAFF; CDR3nt: TGTGCCTGGGCTGGGCAGATGAACACTGAAGCTTTCTTT
v_gene: TRBV15; abundance: NA; j_gene: TRBJ2-1; d_gene: NA; CDR3aa: CATSRRQGSYNEQFF; CDR3nt: TGTGCCACCAGCAGAAGGCAGGGGTCCTACAATGAGCAGTTCTTC
v_gene: TRBV24-1; abundance: NA; j_gene: TRBJ2-2; d_gene: TRBD2; CDR3aa: CATSDLTSGGINTGELFF; CDR3nt: TGTGCCACCAGTGATCTGACTAGCGGGGGGATCAACACCGGGGAGCTGTTTTTT
v_gene: TRBV5-5; abundance: once; j_gene: TRBJ2-1; d_gene: NA; CDR3aa: CASSLGQGGYYNEQFF; CDR3nt: TGTGCCAGCAGCTTGGGGCAGGGAGGTTACTACAATGAGCAGTTCTTC
v_gene: TRBV29-1; abundance: NA; j_gene: TRBJ1-4; d_gene: NA; CDR3aa: CSVGGDYNEKLFF; CDR3nt: TGCAGCGTCGGCGGTGACTATAATGAAAAACTGTTTTTT
v_gene: TRBV10-1; abundance: NA; j_gene: TRBJ2-3; d_gene: TRBD2; CDR3aa: CASNKSRTGLAGTTDTQYF; CDR3nt: TGCGCCAGCAATAAATCTAGGACAGGACTAGCGGGTACCACAGATACGCAGTATTTT
v_gene: TRBV7-3; abundance: NA; j_gene: TRBJ2-1; d_gene: NA; CDR3aa: CASSLGSGLSSYNEQFF; CDR3nt: TGTGCCAGCAGCTTAGGCAGCGGGTTGAGCTCCTACAATGAGCAGTTCTTC
v_gene: TRBV5-8; abundance: NA; j_gene: TRBJ2-7; d_gene: NA; CDR3aa: CASSQEGKTQYF; CDR3nt: TGTGCCAGCAGCCAAGAGGGAAAGACTCAGTACTTC
v_gene: TRBV5-1; abundance: NA; j_gene: TRBJ2-2; d_gene: TRBD1; CDR3aa: CASSLGDRAPGELFF; CDR3nt: TGCGCCAGCAGCTTGGGGGACAGAGCCCCCGGGGAGCTGTTTTTT
v_gene: TRBV6-5; abundance: NA; j_gene: TRBJ2-1; d_gene: TRBD2; CDR3aa: CASSLAGIPYNEQFF; CDR3nt: TGTGCCAGCAGTTTAGCGGGAATACCCTACAATGAGCAGTTCTTC
v_gene: TRBV6-5; abundance: NA; j_gene: TRBJ2-1; d_gene: TRBD1; CDR3aa: CASTPTGGSYNEQFF; CDR3nt: TGTGCCAGCACCCCGACAGGGGGCTCCTACAATGAGCAGTTCTTC
v_gene: TRBV12-3/TRBV12-4; abundance: NA; j_gene: TRBJ2-5; d_gene: NA; CDR3aa: CASSLQGKETQYF; CDR3nt: TGTGCCAGCAGTTTACAGGGGAAAGAGACCCAGTACTTC
v_gene: TRBV6-2/TRBV6-3; abundance: many; j_gene: TRBJ2-1; d_gene: TRBD2; CDR3aa: CASSYPPSGTYNEQFF; CDR3nt: TGTGCCAGCAGTTACCCCCCTAGCGGGACCTACAATGAGCAGTTCTTC
v_gene: TRBV27; abundance: NA; j_gene: TRBJ1-1; d_gene: NA; CDR3aa: CASSLWGTPNTEAFF; CDR3nt: TGTGCCAGCAGTCTATGGGGGACACCGAACACTGAAGCTTTCTTT
v_gene: TRBV10-3; abundance: NA; j_gene: TRBJ1-1; d_gene: NA; CDR3aa: CAINGPGETFF; CDR3nt: TGTGCCATCAATGGGCCAGGCGAAACTTTCTTT
v_gene: TRBV24-1; abundance: NA; j_gene: TRBJ2-5; d_gene: NA; CDR3aa: CATSDPRHSQETQYF; CDR3nt: TGTGCCACCAGTGACCCCAGACATTCACAAGAGACCCAGTACTTC
v_gene: TRBV6-6; abundance: NA; j_gene: TRBJ2-3; d_gene: TRBD2; CDR3aa: CASSSGLAPPDTQYF; CDR3nt: TGTGCCAGCAGTTCGGGACTAGCGCCCCCAGATACGCAGTATTTT
v_gene: TRBV6-5; abundance: once; j_gene: TRBJ1-1; d_gene: NA; CDR3aa: CASRGGRVNTEAFF; CDR3nt: TGTGCCAGCAGGGGAGGACGGGTGAACACTGAAGCTTTCTTT
v_gene: TRBV6-1; abundance: NA; j_gene: TRBJ2-5; d_gene: TRBD2; CDR3aa: CASSELGLARETQYF; CDR3nt: TGTGCCAGCAGTGAACTGGGACTAGCTAGGGAGACCCAGTACTTC
v_gene: TRBV30; abundance: NA; j_gene: TRBJ1-3; d_gene: NA; CDR3aa: CAWSGGGTIYF; CDR3nt: TGTGCCTGGAGTGGGGGCGGCACCATATATTTT
v_gene: TRBV19; abundance: NA; j_gene: TRBJ2-4; d_gene: NA; CDR3aa: CASMARGQLTKNIQYF; CDR3nt: TGTGCCAGTATGGCTCGCGGGCAACTAACCAAAAACATTCAGTACTTC